This TCR beta chain was found in a study of response to subunit inactivated influenza vaccine. Germline CDR1 ENHRY, CDR2 SYGVKD. The V end was cut by 10 bases, the J end by 12 bases, with 16 bases between. This CDR3 comprises 11 residues. TCRdb itself ran the RT-PCR reads through MiXCR, one entry per CDR3 protein. The sample lists around 180,000 distinct CDR3 sequences, roughly 8.7% occurring once. The chain is built from TRBV10-3 and TRBJ2-1; possible D gene TRBD1, 5 bases. The clonotype comes from a man aged 50 to 60 who received an inactivated influenza vaccine. This sample comprised non-naive T cells sorted from PBMCs, obtained on the day of vaccination. In nucleotides, the CDR3 is TGTGCCACGGGCGACAGTTACACGCAGTTCTTC. Its translation is CATGDSYTQFF.